This TCR beta chain was found in a study of graft-versus-host responses after intestinal transplantation. Study background: As for transplant type, recipients had multivisceral, liver-intestinal, or isolated intestinal grafts. Anti-thymocyte globulin was used for induction in all recipients, who then took tacrolimus and steroids for 3 to 4 years.

Profiling relied on immunoSEQ multiplex PCR, and the TCRdb table lists in-frame clones only, not all of them. The table shows tens of thousands of clones, with approximately 94% occurring only once. Comment on this clone: Its antigen remains unknown.

The V end was cut by 1 base, the J end by 0 bases, with 10 bases between. The germline CDR1 and CDR2 sequences are SGHTA and FQGNSA. The CDR3 runs 16 residues. Sequenced here: unstimulated CD4+ T cells sorted from spleen or lymph node cells, sampled before transplant. The TCR sequence derives from a human donor who was the organ donor for an intestinal transplant. The gene calls are TRBV7-2 and TRBJ1-3, with a possible D match to TRBD1 (6 bases). CDR3: CASSLGGAYSGNTIYF. The CDR3 region has the DNA TGTGCCAGCAGCTTAGGGGGGGCTTACTCTGGAAACACCATATATTTT.